Included here is one TCR beta chain sequence, with context. The data are from a study of blood T cell repertoires in COVID-19. The data were produced by immunoSEQ multiplex PCR, yet TCRdb's version contains in-frame clones alone and is incomplete. The sample gives about 340,000 clones, about nine tenths of which show up once; about 6.9% is in the top ten. The CDR3 totals 19 residues. V was trimmed by 2 bases and J by 0 bases, leaving 21 bases between them. Germline V gene data show CDR1 as SGHKS and CDR2 as YYEKEE (reference sequence). A Seattle source enrolled patients during active infection and followed them longitudinally.

This clonotype was obtained from a woman aged 50 to 65 with COVID-19, enrolled during active disease. The gene calls are TRBV5-5 and TRBJ1-3, with D unclear. The source material was peripheral blood. The CDR3 nucleotides are TGTGCCAGCAGCTTTTTTTTCAGCGTTCTTTCTAACTCTGGAAACACCATATATTTT. Residues: CASSFFFSVLSNSGNTIYF.